This T cell receptor beta chain was profiled in a study of Tregs in tolerant kidney transplant recipients. Study observations and caveats: Activated donor B cell expansion appeared to reveal the most relevant donor-specific TCRbeta repertoire. The small number of patients limits these findings pending further validation.

This table comes from immunoSEQ multiplex PCR, and its TCRdb copy is limited to in-frame clones, with some not included. The sample records about 18,000 clones, roughly 82% being singletons. Thawed PBMCs were FACS-sorted into unstimulated CD4+CD25+CD127- regulatory T cells, CD4+CD25- non-regulatory cells, CD4 and CD8 cells. Thawed PBMCs were rested overnight at 37°C with 200 IU/ml IL-2 before regulatory T cell sorting. With regard to this clone: Its antigen remains unidentified.

V lost 5 bases to trimming and J lost 0 bases, with 14 bases between them. This CDR3 spans 16 amino acids. CDR1 and CDR2 from the germline V gene are KGHSH and LQKENI. Sequenced: Tregs from blood. This clonotype was obtained from a human donor in good health. The chain links TRBV18 to TRBJ2-1; D not resolved. CDR3 residues: CASSSMPSSSYNEQFF. The DNA of the CDR3 is TGTGCCAGCTCATCGATGCCTTCAAGCTCCTACAATGAGCAGTTCTTC.